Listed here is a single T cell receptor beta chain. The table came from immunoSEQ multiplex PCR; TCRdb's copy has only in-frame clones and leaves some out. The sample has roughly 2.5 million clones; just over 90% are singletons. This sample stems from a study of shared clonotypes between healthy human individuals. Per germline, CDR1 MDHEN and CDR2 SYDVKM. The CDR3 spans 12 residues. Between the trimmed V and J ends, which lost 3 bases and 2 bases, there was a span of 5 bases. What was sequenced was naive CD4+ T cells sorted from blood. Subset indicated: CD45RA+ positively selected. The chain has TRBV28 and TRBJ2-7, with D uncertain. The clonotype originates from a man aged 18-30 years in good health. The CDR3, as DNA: TGTGCCAGCAGTTTTGTTACCTACGAGCAGTACTTC. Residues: CASSFVTYEQYF. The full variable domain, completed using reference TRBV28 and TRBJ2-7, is DVKVTQSSRYLVKRTGEKVFLECVQDMDHENMFWYRQDPGLGLRLIYFSYDVKMKEKGDIPEGYSVSREKKERFSLILESASTNQTSMYLCASSFVTYEQYFGPGTRLTVT.